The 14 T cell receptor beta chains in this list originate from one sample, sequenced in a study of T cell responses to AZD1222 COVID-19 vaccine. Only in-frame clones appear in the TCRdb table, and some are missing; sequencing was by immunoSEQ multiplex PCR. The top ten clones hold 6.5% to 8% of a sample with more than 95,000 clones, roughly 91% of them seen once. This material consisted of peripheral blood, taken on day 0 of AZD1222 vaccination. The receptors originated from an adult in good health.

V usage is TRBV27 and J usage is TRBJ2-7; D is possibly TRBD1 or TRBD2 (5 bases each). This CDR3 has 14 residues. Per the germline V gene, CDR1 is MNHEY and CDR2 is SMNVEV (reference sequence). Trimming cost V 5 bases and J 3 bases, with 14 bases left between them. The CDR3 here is CASSPPGPNYEQYF. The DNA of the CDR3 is TGTGCCAGCAGTCCTCCGGGACCGAACTACGAGCAGTACTTC.

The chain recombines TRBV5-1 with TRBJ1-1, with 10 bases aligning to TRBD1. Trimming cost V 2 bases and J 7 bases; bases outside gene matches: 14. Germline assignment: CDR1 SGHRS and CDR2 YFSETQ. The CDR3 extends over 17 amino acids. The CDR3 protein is CASSFKDDRGQFNEAFF. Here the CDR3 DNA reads TGCGCCAGCAGCTTCAAAGATGACAGGGGGCAATTTAATGAAGCTTTCTTT.

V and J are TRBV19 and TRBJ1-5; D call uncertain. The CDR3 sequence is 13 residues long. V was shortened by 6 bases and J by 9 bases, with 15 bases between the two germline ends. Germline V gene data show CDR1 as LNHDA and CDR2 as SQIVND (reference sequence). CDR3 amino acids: CASRRRTEGPQHF. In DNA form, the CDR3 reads TGTGCCAGTAGGCGGAGGACTGAAGGGCCCCAGCATTTT.

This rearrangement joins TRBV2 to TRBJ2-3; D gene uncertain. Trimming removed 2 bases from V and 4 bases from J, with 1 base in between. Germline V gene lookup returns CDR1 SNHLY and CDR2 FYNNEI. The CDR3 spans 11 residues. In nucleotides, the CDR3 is TGTGCCAGCAGTGAATCAGATACGCAGTATTTT. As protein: CASSESDTQYF.

The CDR3, as DNA: TGTGCCAGCAGTTACCAGGCCCAGAACACTGAAGCTTTCTTT. Translation gives CASSYQAQNTEAFF. The rearrangement links TRBV6-6 to TRBJ1-1; D unclear. The V gene lost 2 bases and the J gene lost 1 base, with 8 bases spanning the gap. The germline gives CDR1 MNHNY, CDR2 SVGAGI (reference sequence). The CDR3 length is 14 residues.

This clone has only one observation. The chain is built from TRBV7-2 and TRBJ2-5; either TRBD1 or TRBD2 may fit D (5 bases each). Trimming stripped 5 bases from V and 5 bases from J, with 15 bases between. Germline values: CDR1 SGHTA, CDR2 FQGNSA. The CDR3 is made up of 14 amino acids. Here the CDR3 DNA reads TGTGCCAGCAGCATTGGGGGTGGATATGAGACCCAGTACTTC. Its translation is CASSIGGGYETQYF.

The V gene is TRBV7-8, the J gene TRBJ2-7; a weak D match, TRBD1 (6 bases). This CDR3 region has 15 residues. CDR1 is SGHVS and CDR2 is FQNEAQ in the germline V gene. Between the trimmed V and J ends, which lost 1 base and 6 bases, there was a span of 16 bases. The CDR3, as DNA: TGTGCCAGCAGCTTAGTACCAGGGGCTCCCTCCGAGCAGTACTTC. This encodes CASSLVPGAPSEQYF.

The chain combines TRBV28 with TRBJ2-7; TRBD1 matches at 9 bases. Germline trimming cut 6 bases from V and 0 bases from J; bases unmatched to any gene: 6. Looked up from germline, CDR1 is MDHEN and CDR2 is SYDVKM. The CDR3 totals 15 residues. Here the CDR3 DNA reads TGTGCCAGCAGGGAAACAGGGGGCGGCTCCTACGAGCAGTACTTC. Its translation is CASRETGGGSYEQYF.

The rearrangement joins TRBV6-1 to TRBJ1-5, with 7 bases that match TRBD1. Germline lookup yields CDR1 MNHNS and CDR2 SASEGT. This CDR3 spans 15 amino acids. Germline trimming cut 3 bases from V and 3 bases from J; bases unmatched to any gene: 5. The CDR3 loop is CASSETGSYNQPQHF. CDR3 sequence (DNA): TGTGCCAGCAGTGAGACAGGGAGCTACAATCAGCCCCAGCATTTT.

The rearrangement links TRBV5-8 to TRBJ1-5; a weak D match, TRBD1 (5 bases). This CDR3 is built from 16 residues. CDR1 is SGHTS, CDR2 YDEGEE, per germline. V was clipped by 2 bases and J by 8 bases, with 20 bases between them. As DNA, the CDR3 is TGTGCCAGCAGCTTTGGTTTCAGGGAAGTTAGTAAGCCCCAGCATTTT. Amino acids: CASSFGFREVSKPQHF.

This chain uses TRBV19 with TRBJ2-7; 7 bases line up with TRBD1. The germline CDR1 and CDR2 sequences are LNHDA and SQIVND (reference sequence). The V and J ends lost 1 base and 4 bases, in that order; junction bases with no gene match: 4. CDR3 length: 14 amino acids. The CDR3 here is CASSIGVRGYEQYF. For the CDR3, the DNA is TGTGCCAGTAGTATAGGAGTCAGGGGGTACGAGCAGTACTTC.

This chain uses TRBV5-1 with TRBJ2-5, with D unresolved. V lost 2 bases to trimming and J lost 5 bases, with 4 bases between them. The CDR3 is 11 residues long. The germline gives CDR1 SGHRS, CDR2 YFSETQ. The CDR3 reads CASSFGETQYF. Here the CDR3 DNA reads TGCGCCAGCAGCTTCGGGGAGACCCAGTACTTC.

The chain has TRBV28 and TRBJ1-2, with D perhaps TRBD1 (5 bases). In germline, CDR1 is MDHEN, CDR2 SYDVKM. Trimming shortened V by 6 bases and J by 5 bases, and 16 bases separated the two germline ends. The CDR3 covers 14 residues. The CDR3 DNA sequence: TGTGCCAGCAGAGCCCCGGGGGACGCATATGGCTACACCTTC. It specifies CASRAPGDAYGYTF.

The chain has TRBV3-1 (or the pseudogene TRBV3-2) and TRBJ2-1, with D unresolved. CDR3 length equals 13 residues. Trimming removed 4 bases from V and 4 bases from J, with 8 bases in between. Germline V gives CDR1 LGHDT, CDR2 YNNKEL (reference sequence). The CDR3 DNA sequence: TGTGCCAGCAGCCTAGGGTCTTACAATGAGCAGTTCTTC. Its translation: CASSLGSYNEQFF.